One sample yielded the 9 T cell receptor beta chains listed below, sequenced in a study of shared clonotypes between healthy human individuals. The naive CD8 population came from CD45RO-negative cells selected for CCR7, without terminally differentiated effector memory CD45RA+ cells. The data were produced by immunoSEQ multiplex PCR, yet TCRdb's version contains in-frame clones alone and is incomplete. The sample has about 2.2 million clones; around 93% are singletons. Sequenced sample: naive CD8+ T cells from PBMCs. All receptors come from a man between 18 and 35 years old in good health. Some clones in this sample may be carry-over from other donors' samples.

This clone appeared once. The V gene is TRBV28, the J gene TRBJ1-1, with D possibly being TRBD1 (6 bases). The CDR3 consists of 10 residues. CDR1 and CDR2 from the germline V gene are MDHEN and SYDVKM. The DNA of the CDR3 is TGTGCAGGGGGGAACACTGAAGCTTTCTTT. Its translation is CAGGNTEAFF.

The CDR3 region is CASSLRQGRGNEQFF. CDR3 nucleotide sequence: TGTGCCAGCAGCTTAAGGCAGGGGCGTGGGAATGAGCAGTTCTTC. The chain links TRBV7-6 to TRBJ2-1, with D maybe TRBD1 (6 bases). The CDR3 length is 15 residues. The germline gives CDR1 SGHVS, CDR2 FNYEAQ. V was pared by 2 bases and J by 7 bases, with 15 bases between.

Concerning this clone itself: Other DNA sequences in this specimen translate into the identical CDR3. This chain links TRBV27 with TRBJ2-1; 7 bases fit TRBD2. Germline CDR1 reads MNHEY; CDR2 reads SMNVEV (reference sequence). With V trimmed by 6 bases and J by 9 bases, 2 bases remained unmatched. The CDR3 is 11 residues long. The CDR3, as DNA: TGTGCCAGCAGCCCGGGGGGTGAGCAGTTCTTC. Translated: CASSPGGEQFF.

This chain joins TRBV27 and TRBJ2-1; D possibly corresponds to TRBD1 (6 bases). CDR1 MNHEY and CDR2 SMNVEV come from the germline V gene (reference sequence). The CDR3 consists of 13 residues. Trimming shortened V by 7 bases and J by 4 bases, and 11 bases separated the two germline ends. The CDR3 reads CASIKDRYNEQFF. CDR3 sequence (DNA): TGTGCCAGCATCAAGGACAGATACAATGAGCAGTTCTTC.

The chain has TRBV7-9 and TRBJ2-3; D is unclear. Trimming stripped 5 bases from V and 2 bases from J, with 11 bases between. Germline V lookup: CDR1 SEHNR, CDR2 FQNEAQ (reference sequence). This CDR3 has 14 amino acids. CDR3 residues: CASSPPGATDTQYF. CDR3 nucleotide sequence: TGTGCCAGCAGCCCCCCAGGCGCCACAGATACGCAGTATTTT.

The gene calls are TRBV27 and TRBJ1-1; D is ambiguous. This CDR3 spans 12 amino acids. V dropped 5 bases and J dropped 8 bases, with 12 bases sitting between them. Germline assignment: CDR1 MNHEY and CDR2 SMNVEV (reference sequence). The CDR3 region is CASSGPAGEAFF. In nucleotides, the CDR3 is TGTGCCAGCAGTGGCCCCGCGGGGGAAGCTTTCTTT.

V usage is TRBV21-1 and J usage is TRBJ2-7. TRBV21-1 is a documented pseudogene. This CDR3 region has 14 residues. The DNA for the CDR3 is TGTGCCAGCAGCAAAGCCAGTCCTACCTACGAGCAGTACTTC. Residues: CASSKASPTYEQYF.

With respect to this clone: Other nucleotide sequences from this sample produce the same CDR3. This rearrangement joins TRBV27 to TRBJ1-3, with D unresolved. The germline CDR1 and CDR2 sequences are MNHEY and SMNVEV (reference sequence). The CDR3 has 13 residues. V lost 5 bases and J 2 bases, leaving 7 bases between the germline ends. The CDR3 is CASSSRPGNTIYF. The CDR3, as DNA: TGTGCCAGCAGTAGCAGGCCTGGAAACACCATATATTTT.

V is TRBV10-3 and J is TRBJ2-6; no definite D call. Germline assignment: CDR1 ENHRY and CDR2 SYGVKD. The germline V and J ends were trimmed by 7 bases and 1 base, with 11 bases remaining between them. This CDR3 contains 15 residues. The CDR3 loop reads CAIKDPPSGANVLTF. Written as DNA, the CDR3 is TGTGCCATCAAGGACCCTCCTTCTGGGGCCAACGTCCTGACTTTC.